Only a few counts were recorded for the clone carrying this T cell receptor (beta chain). Its antigen is still unknown. This sample is part of a study of CD8 T cells in ankylosing spondylitis. Whole-study results and caveats: Made up of fewer than 10 highly homologous variants, a TCR beta motif appeared characteristic of ankylosing spondylitis blood.

TCRdb re-analysed the 5' RACE reads in MiXCR, keeping a single row per CDR3 protein. The table lists around 890,000 distinct CDR3 sequences, roughly 12% of them singletons, with 0.45% to 0.6% in the top ten. Germline V gene lookup returns CDR1 SGHRS and CDR2 YFSETQ. V was trimmed by 1 base and J by 2 bases, leaving 13 bases between them. This CDR3 has 15 amino acids. This clonotype was obtained from a male donor with ankylosing spondylitis. The rearrangement joins TRBV5-1 to TRBJ2-7; no clear D. The sequenced sample was blood, either unsorted or a sorted T cell fraction (not recorded which). For the CDR3, the DNA is TGCGCCAGCAGCTTGTCCACAGTGTCCCCCTACGAGCAGTACTTC. It encodes CASSLSTVSPYEQYF.